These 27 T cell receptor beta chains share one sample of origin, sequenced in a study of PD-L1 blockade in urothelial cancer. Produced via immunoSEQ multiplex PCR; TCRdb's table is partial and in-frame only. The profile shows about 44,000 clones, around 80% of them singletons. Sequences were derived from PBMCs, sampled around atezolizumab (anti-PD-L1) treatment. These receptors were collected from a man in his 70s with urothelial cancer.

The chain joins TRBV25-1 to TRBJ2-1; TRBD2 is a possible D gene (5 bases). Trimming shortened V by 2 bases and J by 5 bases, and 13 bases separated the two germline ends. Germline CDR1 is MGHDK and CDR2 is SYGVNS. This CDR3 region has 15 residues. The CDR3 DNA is TGTGCCAGCAGTGAAACGGGCCAGCGGAACAATGAGCAGTTCTTC. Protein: CASSETGQRNNEQFF.

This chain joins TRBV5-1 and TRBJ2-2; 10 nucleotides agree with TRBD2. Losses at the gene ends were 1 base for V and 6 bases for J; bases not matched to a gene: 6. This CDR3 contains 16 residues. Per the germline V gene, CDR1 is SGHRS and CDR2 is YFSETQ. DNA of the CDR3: TGCGCCAGCAGCTTGAAGGCTAGCGGGAGTTCCGGGGAGCTGTTTTTT. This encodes CASSLKASGSSGELFF.

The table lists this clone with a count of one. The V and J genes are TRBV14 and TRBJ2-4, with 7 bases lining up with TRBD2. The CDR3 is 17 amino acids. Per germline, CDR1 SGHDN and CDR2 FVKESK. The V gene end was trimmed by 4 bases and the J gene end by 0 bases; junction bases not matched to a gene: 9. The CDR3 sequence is CASSPRSGVLAKNIQYF. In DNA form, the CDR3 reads TGTGCCAGCAGCCCCCGAAGCGGGGTACTAGCCAAAAACATTCAGTACTTC.

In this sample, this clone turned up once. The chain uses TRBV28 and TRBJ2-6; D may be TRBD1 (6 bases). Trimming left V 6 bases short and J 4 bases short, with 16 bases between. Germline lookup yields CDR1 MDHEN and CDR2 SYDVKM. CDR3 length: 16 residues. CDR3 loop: CASSHSGARGANVLTF. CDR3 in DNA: TGTGCCAGCAGCCACTCAGGGGCACGAGGGGCCAACGTCCTGACTTTC.

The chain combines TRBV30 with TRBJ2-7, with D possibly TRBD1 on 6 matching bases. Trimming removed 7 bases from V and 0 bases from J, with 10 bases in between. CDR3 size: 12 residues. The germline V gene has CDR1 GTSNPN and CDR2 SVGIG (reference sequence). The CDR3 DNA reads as TGTGCCTCGACAGGAAGCTCCTACGAGCAGTACTTC. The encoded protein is CASTGSSYEQYF.

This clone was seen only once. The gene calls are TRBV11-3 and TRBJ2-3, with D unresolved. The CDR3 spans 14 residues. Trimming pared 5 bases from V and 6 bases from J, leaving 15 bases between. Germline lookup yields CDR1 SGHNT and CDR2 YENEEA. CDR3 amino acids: CASSPNTGLDTQYF. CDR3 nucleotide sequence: TGTGCCAGCAGCCCAAATACCGGTTTGGATACGCAGTATTTT.

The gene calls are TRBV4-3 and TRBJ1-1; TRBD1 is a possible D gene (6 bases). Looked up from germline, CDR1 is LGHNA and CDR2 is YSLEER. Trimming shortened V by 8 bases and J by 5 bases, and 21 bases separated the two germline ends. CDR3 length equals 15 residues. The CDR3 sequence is CASRTIHQGLTEAFF. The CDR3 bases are TGCGCCAGCCGGACCATACACCAGGGGTTGACTGAAGCTTTCTTT.

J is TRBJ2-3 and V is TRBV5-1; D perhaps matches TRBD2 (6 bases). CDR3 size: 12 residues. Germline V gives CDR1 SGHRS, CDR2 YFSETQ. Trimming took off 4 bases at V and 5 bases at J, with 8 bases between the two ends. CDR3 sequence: CASSPGVDTQYF. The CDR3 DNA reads TGCGCCAGCAGCCCGGGAGTAGATACGCAGTATTTT. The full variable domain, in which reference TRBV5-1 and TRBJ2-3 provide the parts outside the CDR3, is KAGVTQTPRYLIKTRGQQVTLSCSPISGHRSVSWYQQTPGQGLQFLFEYFSETQRNKGNFPGRFSGRQFSNSRSEMNVSTLELGDSALYLCASSPGVDTQYFGPGTRLTVL.

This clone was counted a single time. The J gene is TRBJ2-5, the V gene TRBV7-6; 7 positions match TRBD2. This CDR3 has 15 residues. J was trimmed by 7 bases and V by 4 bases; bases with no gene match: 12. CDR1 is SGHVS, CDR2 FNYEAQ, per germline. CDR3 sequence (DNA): TGTGCCAGCAGCTCTCTTGGGGAGGGAGGAGGGACCCAGTACTTC. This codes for CASSSLGEGGGTQYF.

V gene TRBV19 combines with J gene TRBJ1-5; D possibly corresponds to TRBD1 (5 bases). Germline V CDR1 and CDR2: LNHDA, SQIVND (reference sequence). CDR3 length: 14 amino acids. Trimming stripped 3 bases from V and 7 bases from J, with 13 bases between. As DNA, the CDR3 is TGTGCCAGTAGTATTCGATGGGGCGAGCAGCCCCAGCATTTT. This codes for CASSIRWGEQPQHF.

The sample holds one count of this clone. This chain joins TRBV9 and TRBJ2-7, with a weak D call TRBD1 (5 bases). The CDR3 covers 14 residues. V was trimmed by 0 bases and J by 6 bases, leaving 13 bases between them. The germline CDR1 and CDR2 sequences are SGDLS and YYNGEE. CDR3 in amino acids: CASSVARQGSEQYF. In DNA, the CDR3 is TGTGCCAGCAGCGTAGCTCGGCAGGGAAGCGAGCAGTACTTC.

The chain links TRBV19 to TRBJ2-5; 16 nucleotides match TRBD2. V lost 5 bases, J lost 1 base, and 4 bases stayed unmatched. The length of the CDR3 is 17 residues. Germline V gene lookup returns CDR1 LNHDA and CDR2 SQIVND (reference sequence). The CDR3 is CASSPGTSGRGQETQYF. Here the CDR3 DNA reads TGTGCCAGTAGTCCCGGGACTAGCGGGAGGGGCCAAGAGACCCAGTACTTC.

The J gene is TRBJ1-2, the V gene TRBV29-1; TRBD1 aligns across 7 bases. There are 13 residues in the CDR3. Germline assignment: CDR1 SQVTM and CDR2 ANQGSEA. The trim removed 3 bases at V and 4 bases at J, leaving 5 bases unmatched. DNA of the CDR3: TGCAGCGTTGAGAACAGGGGTGTCTATGGCTACACCTTC. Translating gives CSVENRGVYGYTF.

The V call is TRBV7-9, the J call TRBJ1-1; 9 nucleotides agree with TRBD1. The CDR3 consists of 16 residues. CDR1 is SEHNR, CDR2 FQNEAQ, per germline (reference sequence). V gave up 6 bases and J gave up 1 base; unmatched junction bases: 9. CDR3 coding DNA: TGTGCCAGCAGTCCCCTGCCGGGACAGGGGAACACTGAAGCTTTCTTT. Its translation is CASSPLPGQGNTEAFF. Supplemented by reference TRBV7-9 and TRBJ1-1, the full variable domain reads DTGVSQNPRHKITKRGQNVTFRCDPISEHNRLYWYRQTLGQGPEFLTYFQNEAQLEKSRLLSDRFSAERPKGSFSTLEIQRTEQGDSAMYLCASSPLPGQGNTEAFFGQGTRLTVV.

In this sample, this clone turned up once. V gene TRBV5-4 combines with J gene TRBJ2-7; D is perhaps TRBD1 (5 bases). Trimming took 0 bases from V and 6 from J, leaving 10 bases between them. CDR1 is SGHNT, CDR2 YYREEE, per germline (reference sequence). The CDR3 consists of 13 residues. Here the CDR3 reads CASSLAQGREQYF. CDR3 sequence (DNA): TGTGCCAGCAGCTTGGCCCAGGGCCGCGAGCAGTACTTC. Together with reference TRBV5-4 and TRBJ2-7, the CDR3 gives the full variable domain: ETGVTQSPTHLIKTRGQQVTLRCSSQSGHNTVSWYQQALGQGPQFIFQYYREEENGRGNFPPRFSGLQFPNYSSELNVNALELDDSALYLCASSLAQGREQYFGPGTRLTVT.

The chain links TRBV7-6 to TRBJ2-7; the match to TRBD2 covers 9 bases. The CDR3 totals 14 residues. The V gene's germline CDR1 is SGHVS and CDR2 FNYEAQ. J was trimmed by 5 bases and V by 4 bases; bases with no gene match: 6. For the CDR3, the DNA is TGTGCCAGCAGCTCCTGGACTAGCGCGGACGAGCAGTACTTC. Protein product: CASSSWTSADEQYF.

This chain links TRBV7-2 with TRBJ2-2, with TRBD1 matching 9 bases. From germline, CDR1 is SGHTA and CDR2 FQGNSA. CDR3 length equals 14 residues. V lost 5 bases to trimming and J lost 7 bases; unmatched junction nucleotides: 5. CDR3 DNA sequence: TGTGCCAGCAGCCGAACAGGGGGCGGCGGGGAGCTGTTTTTT. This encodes CASSRTGGGGELFF.

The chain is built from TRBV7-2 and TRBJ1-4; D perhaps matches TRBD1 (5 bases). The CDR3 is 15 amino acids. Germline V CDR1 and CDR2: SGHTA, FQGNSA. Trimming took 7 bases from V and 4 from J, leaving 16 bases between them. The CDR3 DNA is TGTGCCAGCACCCCGTCCCCGGGACTTAATGAAAAACTGTTTTTT. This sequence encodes CASTPSPGLNEKLFF. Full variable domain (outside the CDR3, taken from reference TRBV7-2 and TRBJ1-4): GAGVSQSPSNKVTEKGKDVELRCDPISGHTALYWYRQSLGQGLEFLIYFQGNSAPDKSGLPSDRFSAERTGGSVSTLTIQRTQQEDSAVYLCASTPSPGLNEKLFFGSGTQLSVL.

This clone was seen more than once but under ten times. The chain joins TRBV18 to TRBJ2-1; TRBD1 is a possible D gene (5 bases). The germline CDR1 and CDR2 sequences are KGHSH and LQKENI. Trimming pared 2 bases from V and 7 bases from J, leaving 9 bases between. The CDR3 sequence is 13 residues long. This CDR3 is CASSPSRVNEQFF. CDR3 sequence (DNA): TGTGCCAGCTCACCATCCAGGGTGAATGAGCAGTTCTTC.

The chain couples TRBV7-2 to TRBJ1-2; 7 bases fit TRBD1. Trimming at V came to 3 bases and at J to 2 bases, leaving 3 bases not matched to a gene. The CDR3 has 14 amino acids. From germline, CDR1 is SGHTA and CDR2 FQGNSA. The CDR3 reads CASSFRQGNYGYTF. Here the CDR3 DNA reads TGTGCCAGCAGCTTCCGACAGGGAAACTATGGCTACACCTTC.

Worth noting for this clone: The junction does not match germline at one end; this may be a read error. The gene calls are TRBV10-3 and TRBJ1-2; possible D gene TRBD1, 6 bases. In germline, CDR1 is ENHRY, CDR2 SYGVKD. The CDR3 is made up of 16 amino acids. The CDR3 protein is CAISNNLQGRVGDIAF. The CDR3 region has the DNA TGTGCCATCAGTAATAACCTACAGGGACGTGTGGGGGATATTGCCTTC.

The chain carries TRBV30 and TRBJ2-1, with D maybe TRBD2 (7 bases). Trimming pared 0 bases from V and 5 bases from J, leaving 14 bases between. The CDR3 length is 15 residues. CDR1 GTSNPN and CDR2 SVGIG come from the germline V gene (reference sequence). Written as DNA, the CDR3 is TGTGCCTGGAGTGTACGGGCGGGGGCCGACAATGAGCAGTTCTTC. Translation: CAWSVRAGADNEQFF.

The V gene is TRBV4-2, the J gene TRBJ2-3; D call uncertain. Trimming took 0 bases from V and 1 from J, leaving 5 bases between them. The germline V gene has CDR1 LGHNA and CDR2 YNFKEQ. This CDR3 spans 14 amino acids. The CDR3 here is CASSQDQGTDTQYF. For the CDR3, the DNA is TGTGCCAGCAGCCAAGATCAGGGCACAGATACGCAGTATTTT.

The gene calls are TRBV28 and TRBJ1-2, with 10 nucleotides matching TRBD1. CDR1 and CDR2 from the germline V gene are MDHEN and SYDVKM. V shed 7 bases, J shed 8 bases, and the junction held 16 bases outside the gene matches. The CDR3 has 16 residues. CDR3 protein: CASTTKETGGFGGYTF. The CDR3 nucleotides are TGTGCCAGCACCACTAAGGAGACAGGGGGCTTCGGGGGCTACACCTTC.

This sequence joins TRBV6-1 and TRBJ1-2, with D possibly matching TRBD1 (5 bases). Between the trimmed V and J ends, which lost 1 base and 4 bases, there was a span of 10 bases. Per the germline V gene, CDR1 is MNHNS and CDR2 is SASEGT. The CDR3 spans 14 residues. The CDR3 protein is CASSEGGGTYGYTF. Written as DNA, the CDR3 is TGTGCCAGCAGTGAAGGGGGCGGGACCTATGGCTACACCTTC.

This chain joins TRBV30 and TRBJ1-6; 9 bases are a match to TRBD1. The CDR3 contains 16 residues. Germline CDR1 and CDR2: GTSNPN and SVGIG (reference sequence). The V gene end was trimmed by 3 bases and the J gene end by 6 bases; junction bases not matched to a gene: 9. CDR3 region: CAWRTPGTGSNSPLHF. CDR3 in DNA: TGTGCCTGGAGGACACCCGGGACAGGGTCTAATTCACCCCTCCACTTT.

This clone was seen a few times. CDR3 sequence: CASSFGTSQYNEQFF. The CDR3 DNA reads TGTGCCAGCAGCTTCGGGACTAGCCAATACAATGAGCAGTTCTTC. The gene calls are TRBV7-3 and TRBJ2-1; TRBD2 agrees at 9 bases. With V trimmed by 3 bases and J by 4 bases, 4 bases remained unmatched. CDR1 SGHTA and CDR2 FQGTGA come from the germline V gene. The CDR3 runs to 15 residues.